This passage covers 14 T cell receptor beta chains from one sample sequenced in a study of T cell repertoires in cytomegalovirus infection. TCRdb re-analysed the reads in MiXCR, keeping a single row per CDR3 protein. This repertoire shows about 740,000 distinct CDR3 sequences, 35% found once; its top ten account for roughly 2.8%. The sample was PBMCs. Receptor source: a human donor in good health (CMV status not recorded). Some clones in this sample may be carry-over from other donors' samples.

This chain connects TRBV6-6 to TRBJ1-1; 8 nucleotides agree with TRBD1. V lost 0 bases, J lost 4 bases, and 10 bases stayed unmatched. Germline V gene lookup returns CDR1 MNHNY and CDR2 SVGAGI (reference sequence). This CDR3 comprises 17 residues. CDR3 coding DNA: TGTGCCAGCAGTTACTCACAGACCAGCAGGGGGCCCACTGAAGCTTTCTTT. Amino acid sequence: CASSYSQTSRGPTEAFF.

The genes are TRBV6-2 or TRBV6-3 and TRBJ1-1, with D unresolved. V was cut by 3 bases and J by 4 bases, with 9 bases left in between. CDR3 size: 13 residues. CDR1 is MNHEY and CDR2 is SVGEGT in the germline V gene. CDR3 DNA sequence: TGTGCCAGCAGTTATGATCGTTTCACTGAAGCTTTCTTT. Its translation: CASSYDRFTEAFF.

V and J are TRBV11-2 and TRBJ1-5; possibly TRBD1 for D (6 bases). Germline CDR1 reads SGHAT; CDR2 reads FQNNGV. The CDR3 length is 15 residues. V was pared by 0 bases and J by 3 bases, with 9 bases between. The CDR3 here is CASSLDYRVNQPQHF. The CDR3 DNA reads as TGTGCCAGCAGCTTAGATTACAGGGTCAATCAGCCCCAGCATTTT.

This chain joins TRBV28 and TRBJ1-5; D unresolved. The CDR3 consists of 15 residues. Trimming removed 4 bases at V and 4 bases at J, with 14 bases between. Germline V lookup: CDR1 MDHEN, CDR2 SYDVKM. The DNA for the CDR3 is TGTGCCAGCAGTTCCAATACTCCTACTAATCAGCCCCAGCATTTT. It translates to CASSSNTPTNQPQHF.

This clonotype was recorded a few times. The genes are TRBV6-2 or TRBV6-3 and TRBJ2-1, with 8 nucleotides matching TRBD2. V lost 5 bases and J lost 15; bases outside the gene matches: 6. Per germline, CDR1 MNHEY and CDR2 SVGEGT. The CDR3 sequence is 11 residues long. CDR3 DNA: TGTGCCAGCAGTGGGACTAGATTTCTGTTCTTC. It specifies CASSGTRFLFF.

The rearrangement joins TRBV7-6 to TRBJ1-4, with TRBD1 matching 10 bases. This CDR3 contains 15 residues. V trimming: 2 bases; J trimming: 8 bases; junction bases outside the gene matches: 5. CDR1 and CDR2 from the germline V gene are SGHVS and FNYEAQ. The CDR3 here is CASSLLTGGQEKLFF. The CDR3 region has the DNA TGTGCCAGCAGCTTACTGACAGGGGGCCAAGAAAAACTGTTTTTT.

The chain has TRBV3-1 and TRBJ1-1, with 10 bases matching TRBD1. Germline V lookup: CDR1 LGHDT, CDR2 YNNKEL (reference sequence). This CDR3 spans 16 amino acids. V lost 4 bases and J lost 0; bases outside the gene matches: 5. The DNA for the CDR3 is TGTGCCAGCAGCCGAGGACAGGGGGGTTTGAACACTGAAGCTTTCTTT. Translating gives CASSRGQGGLNTEAFF.

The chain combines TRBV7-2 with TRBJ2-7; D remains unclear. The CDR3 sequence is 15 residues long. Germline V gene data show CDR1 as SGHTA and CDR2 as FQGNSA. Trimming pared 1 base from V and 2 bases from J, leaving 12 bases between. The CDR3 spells CASSLGLGMPYEQYF. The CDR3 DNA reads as TGTGCCAGCAGCTTAGGTTTGGGGATGCCCTACGAGCAGTACTTC. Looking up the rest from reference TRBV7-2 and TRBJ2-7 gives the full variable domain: GAGVSQSPSNKVTEKGKDVELRCDPISGHTALYWYRQSLGQGLEFLIYFQGNSAPDKSGLPSDRFSAERTGGSVSTLTIQRTQQEDSAVYLCASSLGLGMPYEQYFGPGTRLTVT.

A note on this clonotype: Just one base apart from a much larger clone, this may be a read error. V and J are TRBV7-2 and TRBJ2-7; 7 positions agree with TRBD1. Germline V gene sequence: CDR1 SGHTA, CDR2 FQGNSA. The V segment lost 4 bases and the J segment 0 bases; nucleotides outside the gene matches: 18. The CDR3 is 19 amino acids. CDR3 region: CASSSPYAIPRQGSYEQYF. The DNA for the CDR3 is TGTGCCAGCAGCTCCCCCTACGCTATACCGAGACAGGGCTCCTACGAGCAGTACTTC.

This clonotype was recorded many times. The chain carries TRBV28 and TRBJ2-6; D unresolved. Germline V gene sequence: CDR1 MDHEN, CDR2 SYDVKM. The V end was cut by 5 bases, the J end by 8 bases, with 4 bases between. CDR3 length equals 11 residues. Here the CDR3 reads CASSLPNVLTF. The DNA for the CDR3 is TGTGCCAGCAGTCTCCCCAACGTCCTGACTTTC.

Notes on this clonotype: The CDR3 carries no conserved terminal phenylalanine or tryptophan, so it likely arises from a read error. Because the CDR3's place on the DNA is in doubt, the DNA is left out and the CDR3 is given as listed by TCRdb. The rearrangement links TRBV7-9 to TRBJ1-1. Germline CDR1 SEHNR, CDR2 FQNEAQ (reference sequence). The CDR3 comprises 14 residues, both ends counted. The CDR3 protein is CASSLAQGPFLPAM.

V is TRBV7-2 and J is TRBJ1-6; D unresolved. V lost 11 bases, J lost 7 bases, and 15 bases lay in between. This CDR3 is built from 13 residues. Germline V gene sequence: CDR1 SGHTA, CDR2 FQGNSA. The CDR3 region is CALSLDRNSPLHF. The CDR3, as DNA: TGTGCCCTCAGCTTAGATCGAAATTCACCCCTCCACTTT.

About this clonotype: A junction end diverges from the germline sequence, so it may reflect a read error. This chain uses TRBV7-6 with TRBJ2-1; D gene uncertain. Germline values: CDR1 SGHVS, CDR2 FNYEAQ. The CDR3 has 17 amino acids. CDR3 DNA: TGTGCCAGCAGCCTCTTAAAAAGCCGTAACTCCTACAATGAGCATTTCTTC. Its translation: CASSLLKSRNSYNEHFF.

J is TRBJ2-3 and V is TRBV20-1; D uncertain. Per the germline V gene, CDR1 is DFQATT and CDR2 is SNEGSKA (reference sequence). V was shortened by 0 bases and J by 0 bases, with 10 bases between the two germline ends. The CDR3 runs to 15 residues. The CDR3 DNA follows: TGCAGTGCTAGAGATCGGGTGCTGAGCACAGATACGCAGTATTTT. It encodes CSARDRVLSTDTQYF.